What follows are 9 T cell receptor beta chains derived from one specimen sequenced in a study of breast tumors, draining lymph nodes, adjacent tissues. MiXCR was run by TCRdb on the multiplex PCR reads, yielding one entry per CDR3 protein. The sample lists about 180,000 distinct CDR3 sequences; approximately 33% were seen once. Samples came from axillary lymph nodes draining the breast cancer. Sequenced: axillary lymph node tissue. These TCRs come from a female donor with breast cancer. Some clones in this sample may be carry-over from other donors' samples.

The V call is TRBV11-3, the J call TRBJ2-7; tentatively, D is TRBD1 or TRBD2 (5 bases each). Germline CDR1 and CDR2: SGHNT and YENEEA. Trimming removed 3 bases from V and 4 bases from J, with 10 bases in between. The CDR3 contains 13 residues. CDR3 protein: CASSFGDAYEQYF. The CDR3 nucleotides read TGTGCCAGCAGCTTCGGGGACGCGTACGAGCAGTACTTC.

This clonotype has at least ten counts. This may be a read error, as it is one base from a much larger clone. The chain carries TRBV20-1 and TRBJ1-5, with TRBD1 as a possible D gene (5 bases). CDR1 and CDR2 from the germline V gene are DFQATT and SNEGSKA (reference sequence). The CDR3 is 15 residues long. V was shortened by 1 base and J by 6 bases, with 16 bases between the two germline ends. This CDR3 is CSARAVDRETQPQHF. As DNA, the CDR3 is TGCAGTGCTAGAGCCGTTGACAGAGAAACTCAGCCCCAGCATTTT.

The chain uses TRBV29-1 and TRBJ2-7; D is uncertain. There are 12 residues in the CDR3. V was clipped by 2 bases and J by 0 bases, with 5 bases between them. From germline, CDR1 is SQVTM and CDR2 ANQGSEA. CDR3 nucleotides: TGCAGCGTTGAAATAAACTCCTACGAGCAGTACTTC. Encoded protein: CSVEINSYEQYF.

Comments on this clonotype: Possible read error: a much larger clone is one base away. DNA for the CDR3: TGTGCCAGCGGCCTAGGCGGTGGGAGATACAATCAGCCCCAGCATTTT. Amino acid sequence: CASGLGGGRYNQPQHF. The J gene is TRBJ1-5, the V gene TRBV7-9; D not certain. Germline V gene lookup returns CDR1 SEHNR and CDR2 FQNEAQ (reference sequence). V dropped 8 bases and J dropped 3 bases, with 20 bases sitting between them. The CDR3 is made up of 16 amino acids. The full variable domain, in which reference TRBV7-9 and TRBJ1-5 provide the parts outside the CDR3, is DTGVSQNPRHKITKRGQNVTFRCDPISEHNRLYWYRQTLGQGPEFLTYFQNEAQLEKSRLLSDRFSAERPKGSFSTLEIQRTEQGDSAMYLCASGLGGGRYNQPQHFGDGTRLSIL.

This clonotype appeared a few times. This chain links TRBV6-2 or TRBV6-3 with TRBJ1-2; D is ambiguous. The CDR3 has 16 amino acids. Per the germline V gene, CDR1 is MNHEY and CDR2 is SVGEGT. The V and J ends lost 6 bases and 0 bases respectively, with 17 bases between them. The CDR3 sequence: CASSQRPRNANYGYTF. DNA for the CDR3: TGTGCCAGCAGCCAAAGGCCGCGGAACGCTAACTATGGCTACACCTTC.

This clonotype has at least ten counts. This chain uses TRBV4-1 with TRBJ2-3; 12 bases line up with TRBD2. The V gene end was trimmed by 1 base and the J gene end by 3 bases; junction bases not matched to a gene: 8. The CDR3 contains 18 residues. Germline V CDR1 and CDR2: MGHRA, YSYEKL. The CDR3 sequence is CASSQVPASGRVTDTQYF. In DNA form, the CDR3 reads TGCGCCAGCAGCCAAGTCCCGGCTAGCGGGAGGGTTACAGATACGCAGTATTTT.

Comments on this clonotype: A junction boundary mismatches the germline segment, possibly from a read error. This rearrangement joins TRBV2 to TRBJ1-5; tentatively, D is TRBD1 (6 bases). The CDR3 spans 14 residues. Germline V gene sequence: CDR1 SNHLY, CDR2 FYNNEI. In nucleotides, the CDR3 is TGTGCCAGCAGTTTTAGGGGACTAGCGGGGGCGACCCTTTTT. As protein: CASSFRGLAGATLF.

This clonotype was recorded many times. The V gene is TRBV12-3 or TRBV12-4, the J gene TRBJ1-2; 10 bases are a match to TRBD1. The trim removed 5 bases at V and 3 bases at J, leaving 3 bases unmatched. The CDR3 is 14 residues long. CDR3 coding DNA: TGTGCCAGCAGTCCGACAGGGGGCCACTATGGCTACACCTTC. Its protein product is CASSPTGGHYGYTF.

This clonotype was detected many times. The chain employs TRBV12-3 or TRBV12-4 and TRBJ2-2; no clear D gene. Trimming pared 0 bases from V and 3 bases from J, leaving 5 bases between. The CDR3 runs to 14 residues. CDR3 nucleotide sequence: TGTGCCAGCAGTTTAGCGAGAGACACCGGGGAGCTGTTTTTT. It encodes CASSLARDTGELFF.